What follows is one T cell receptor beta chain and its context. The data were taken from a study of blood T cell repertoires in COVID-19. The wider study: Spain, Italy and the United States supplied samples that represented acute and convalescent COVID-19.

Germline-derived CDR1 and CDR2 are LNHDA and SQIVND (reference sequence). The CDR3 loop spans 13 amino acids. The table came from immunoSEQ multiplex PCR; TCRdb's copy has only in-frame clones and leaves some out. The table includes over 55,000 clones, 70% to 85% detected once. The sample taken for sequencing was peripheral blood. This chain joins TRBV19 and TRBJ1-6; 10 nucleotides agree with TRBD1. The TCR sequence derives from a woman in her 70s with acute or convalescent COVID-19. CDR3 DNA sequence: TGTGCTGTGGGGGACAGGGGTAATTCACCCCTCCACTTT. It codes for CAVGDRGNSPLHF.